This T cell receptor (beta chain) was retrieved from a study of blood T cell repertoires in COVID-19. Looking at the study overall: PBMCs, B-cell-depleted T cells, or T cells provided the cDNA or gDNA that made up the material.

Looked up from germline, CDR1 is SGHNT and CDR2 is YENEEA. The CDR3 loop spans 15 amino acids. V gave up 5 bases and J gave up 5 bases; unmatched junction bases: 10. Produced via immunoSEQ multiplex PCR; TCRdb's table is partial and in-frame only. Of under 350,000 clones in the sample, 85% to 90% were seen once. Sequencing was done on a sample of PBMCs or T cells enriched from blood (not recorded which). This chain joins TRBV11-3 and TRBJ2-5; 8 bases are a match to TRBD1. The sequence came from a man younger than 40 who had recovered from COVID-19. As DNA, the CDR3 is TGTGCCAGCAGCCCGGGACAGGACCCGCGGGAGACCCAGTACTTC. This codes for CASSPGQDPRETQYF.